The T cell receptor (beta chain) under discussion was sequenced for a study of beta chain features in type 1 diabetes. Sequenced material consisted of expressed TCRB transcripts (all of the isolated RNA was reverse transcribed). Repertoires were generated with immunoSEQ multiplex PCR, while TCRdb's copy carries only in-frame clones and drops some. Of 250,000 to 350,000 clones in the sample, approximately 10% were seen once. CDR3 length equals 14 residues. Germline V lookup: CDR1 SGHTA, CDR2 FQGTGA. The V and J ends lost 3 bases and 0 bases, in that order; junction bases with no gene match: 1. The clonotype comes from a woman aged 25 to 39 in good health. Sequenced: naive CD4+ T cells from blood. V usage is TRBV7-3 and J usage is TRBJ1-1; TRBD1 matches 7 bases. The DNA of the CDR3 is TGTGCCAGCAGCTTGGGACAGATGAACACTGAAGCTTTCTTT. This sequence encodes CASSLGQMNTEAFF.